The rows below give T cell receptor beta chains drawn from one sample of a study of T cell responses to AZD1222 COVID-19 vaccine. Sequenced by immunoSEQ multiplex PCR; TCRdb stores in-frame clones only, minus some. The data show 120,000 or so clones, around 85% seen once. The material sequenced was peripheral blood, taken on day 0 of AZD1222 vaccination. Every receptor here comes from an adult in good health. The CDR3 runs from the conserved cysteine through the conserved F or W. Fields, in order: D gene, clone size, J gene, V gene, CDR3 protein, CDR3 DNA. A D gene is named only where the DNA matches it firmly. Rows may omit the clone size; those that give it use once, few, many or a size class.

D: TRBD1; size: NA; J: TRBJ2-7; V: TRBV5-1; CDR3: CASGQGRDYEQYF; DNA: TGCGCCAGCGGACAGGGACGGGACTACGAGCAGTACTTC
D: NA; size: NA; J: TRBJ1-1; V: TRBV3-1/TRBV3-2; CDR3: CASSQEGWGEAFF; DNA: TGTGCCAGCAGCCAGGAGGGGTGGGGTGAAGCTTTCTTT
D: TRBD2; size: NA; J: TRBJ2-5; V: TRBV3-1/TRBV3-2; CDR3: CASSQGLADQETQYF; DNA: TGTGCCAGCAGCCAAGGACTAGCGGACCAAGAGACCCAGTACTTC
D: NA; size: NA; J: TRBJ2-1; V: TRBV5-8; CDR3: CASSLWEQFF; DNA: TGTGCCAGCAGCTTGTGGGAACAGTTCTTC
D: TRBD1; size: NA; J: TRBJ2-2; V: TRBV7-3; CDR3: CASSLTADRGSGELFF; DNA: TGTGCCAGCAGCTTAACGGCCGACAGGGGGTCCGGGGAGCTGTTTTTT
D: TRBD2; size: NA; J: TRBJ2-1; V: TRBV6-4; CDR3: CASSDSFLAGAYEQFF; DNA: TGTGCCAGCAGTGACTCCTTTCTAGCGGGGGCGTATGAGCAGTTCTTC
D: TRBD1; size: NA; J: TRBJ1-1; V: TRBV7-2; CDR3: CASSHRRQGRLLMTEAFF; DNA: TGTGCCAGCAGCCACCGTCGACAGGGCCGCCTATTAATGACTGAAGCTTTCTTT
D: TRBD2; size: NA; J: TRBJ2-6; V: TRBV2; CDR3: CASIGGSAGANVLTF; DNA: TGTGCCAGCATTGGCGGGAGCGCTGGGGCCAACGTCCTGACTTTC
D: TRBD2; size: NA; J: TRBJ2-7; V: TRBV4-1; CDR3: CASSQPSGGAFEQYF; DNA: TGCGCCAGCAGCCAACCTAGCGGGGGGGCCTTCGAGCAGTACTTC
D: NA; size: once; J: TRBJ1-4; V: TRBV13; CDR3: CASSASPGGGAEKLFF; DNA: TGTGCCAGCAGCGCATCCCCCGGGGGCGGAGCGGAAAAACTGTTTTTT
D: TRBD2; size: NA; J: TRBJ2-3; V: TRBV7-8; CDR3: CASSWASGARDTQYF; DNA: TGTGCCAGCAGCTGGGCCAGCGGGGCGAGAGATACGCAGTATTTT
D: TRBD1; size: NA; J: TRBJ2-7; V: TRBV19; CDR3: CASGPGTGFIYEQYF; DNA: TGTGCCAGTGGCCCCGGGACAGGGTTCATCTACGAGCAGTACTTC
D: TRBD1; size: NA; J: TRBJ1-5; V: TRBV19; CDR3: CASSTTTGTGNQPQHF; DNA: TGTGCCAGTAGTACGACTACCGGGACAGGTAATCAGCCCCAGCATTTT
D: TRBD1; size: NA; J: TRBJ1-1; V: TRBV19; CDR3: CASSNRQGGYTEAFF; DNA: TGTGCCAGTAGTAACCGACAGGGAGGGTACACTGAAGCTTTCTTT
D: NA; size: NA; J: TRBJ1-6; V: TRBV6-5; CDR3: CASSSTRATVNSPLHF; DNA: TGTGCCAGCAGTTCTACCAGGGCGACAGTAAATTCACCCCTCCACTTT
D: TRBD1; size: NA; J: TRBJ2-4; V: TRBV16; CDR3: CASSPGTGGFQYF; DNA: TGTGCCAGCAGTCCCGGGACAGGGGGCTTTCAGTACTTC
D: NA; size: NA; J: TRBJ1-1; V: TRBV29-1; CDR3: CSVEGSVNTEAFF; DNA: TGCAGCGTGGAGGGCTCCGTGAACACTGAAGCTTTCTTT
D: TRBD1; size: NA; J: TRBJ1-4; V: TRBV28; CDR3: CASSFSRGREKLFF; DNA: TGTGCCAGCAGTTTTTCCAGGGGGCGAGAAAAACTGTTTTTT
D: NA; size: once; J: TRBJ1-1; V: TRBV30; CDR3: CAWRELPAKTEAFF; DNA: TGTGCCTGGAGAGAACTTCCGGCAAAGACTGAAGCTTTCTTT
D: NA; size: NA; J: TRBJ2-7; V: TRBV21-1; CDR3: CASSMGDNSYEQYF; DNA: TGTGCCAGCAGCATGGGGGACAACTCCTACGAGCAGTACTTC
D: NA; size: NA; J: TRBJ2-3; V: TRBV5-6; CDR3: CASSLRAGDTQYF; DNA: TGTGCCAGCAGCCTCAGGGCGGGAGATACGCAGTATTTT
D: NA; size: NA; J: TRBJ2-5; V: TRBV7-8; CDR3: CASSPGTQYF; DNA: TGTGCCAGCAGCCCGGGAACCCAGTACTTC
D: TRBD2; size: NA; J: TRBJ2-2; V: TRBV3-1/TRBV3-2; CDR3: CASSQKTSGRNTGELFF; DNA: TGTGCCAGCAGCCAAAAAACTAGCGGGAGGAACACCGGGGAGCTGTTTTTT
D: TRBD2; size: NA; J: TRBJ2-1; V: TRBV4-3; CDR3: CASSHFAGGPYRNEQFF; DNA: TGCGCCAGCAGCCATTTTGCGGGAGGGCCTTACCGCAATGAGCAGTTCTTC
D: TRBD2; size: NA; J: TRBJ2-2; V: TRBV9; CDR3: CASSVLAGNTGELFF; DNA: TGTGCCAGCAGCGTACTAGCGGGGAACACCGGGGAGCTGTTTTTT
D: NA; size: few; J: TRBJ1-1; V: TRBV19; CDR3: CASRPRGGVNTEAFF; DNA: TGTGCCAGTAGGCCTCGGGGAGGCGTAAACACTGAAGCTTTCTTT
D: NA; size: NA; J: TRBJ1-5; V: TRBV29-1; CDR3: CSVKSSGNQPQHF; DNA: TGCAGCGTTAAGTCCAGCGGGAATCAGCCCCAGCATTTT
D: NA; size: NA; J: TRBJ1-2; V: TRBV5-4; CDR3: CASSLMTGSQSYYGYTF; DNA: TGTGCCAGCAGCTTAATGACAGGTTCCCAATCCTACTATGGCTACACCTTC
D: NA; size: NA; J: TRBJ1-6; V: TRBV3-1/TRBV3-2; CDR3: CASSPPGRGNSPLHF; DNA: TGTGCCAGCAGCCCCCCCGGGAGGGGAAATTCACCCCTCCACTTT
D: TRBD1; size: NA; J: TRBJ1-5; V: TRBV19; CDR3: CASSMKRGQGAPNQPQHF; DNA: TGTGCCAGTAGTATGAAACGTGGACAGGGAGCCCCCAATCAGCCCCAGCATTTT
D: TRBD1; size: once; J: TRBJ2-7; V: TRBV28; CDR3: CASRVQGGYEQYF; DNA: TGTGCCAGCAGAGTACAGGGGGGCTACGAGCAGTACTTC
D: TRBD1; size: NA; J: TRBJ1-4; V: TRBV6-5; CDR3: CASSYLTGVGEKLFF; DNA: TGTGCCAGCAGTTATTTGACAGGGGTGGGCGAAAAACTGTTTTTT
D: TRBD2; size: NA; J: TRBJ2-1; V: TRBV5-4; CDR3: CASSRTSGTYNEQFF; DNA: TGTGCCAGCAGCCGGACTAGCGGTACTTACAATGAGCAGTTCTTC
D: NA; size: NA; J: TRBJ1-5; V: TRBV28; CDR3: CASTSGGNQPQHF; DNA: TGTGCCAGCACCTCCGGGGGCAATCAGCCCCAGCATTTT
D: TRBD2; size: NA; J: TRBJ2-1; V: TRBV6-4; CDR3: CASSNGTSGYNEQFF; DNA: TGTGCCAGCAGTAACGGGACTAGCGGCTACAATGAGCAGTTCTTC
D: NA; size: NA; J: TRBJ2-3; V: TRBV13; CDR3: CASSLRRGDTQYF; DNA: TGTGCCAGCAGCTTAAGACGAGGAGATACGCAGTATTTT